The rows below give T cell receptor beta chains drawn from one sample of a study of OX40 agonist ivuxolimab in advanced cancers. Profiled with immunoSEQ multiplex PCR; TCRdb holds only in-frame clones, not every one. The sample yields approximately 69,000 clones, 80% to 90% seen once. Source: CD4+ or CD8+ T cells sorted from blood, taken in a trial of the OX40 agonist ivuxolimab. The receptors derive from an adult with an advanced solid tumor such as melanoma, head and neck, liver or kidney cancer. Each CDR3 is given with its conserved first and last residue. D genes are given only for firm matches. Rows give clone size only sometimes, using once, few, many, or a class for an expanded clone.

D,V,length,size,J,CDR3,DNA
NA,TRBV14,15,NA,TRBJ2-1,CASSQGGRQYNEQFF,TGTGCCAGCAGCCAAGGGGGCAGACAATACAATGAGCAGTTCTTC
NA,TRBV7-9,14,NA,TRBJ1-1,CASSLWGLETEAFF,TGTGCCAGCAGCTTATGGGGTTTAGAGACTGAAGCTTTCTTT
NA,TRBV2,16,NA,TRBJ1-5,CASTLKAGRTNQPQHF,TGTGCCAGCACCCTGAAGGCAGGTCGCACCAATCAGCCCCAGCATTTT
NA,TRBV4-2,17,NA,TRBJ2-6,CASSQDGSGSGANVLTF,TGTGCCAGCAGCCAAGATGGGTCCGGGTCTGGGGCCAACGTCCTGACTTTC
NA,TRBV11-3,18,NA,TRBJ1-5,CASSPTRAQGYSNQPQHF,TGTGCCAGCAGCCCGACGAGGGCACAGGGATATAGCAATCAGCCCCAGCATTTT
TRBD2,TRBV5-1,16,NA,TRBJ2-1,CASSLGAGGPVDEQFF,TGCGCCAGCAGCTTGGGAGCGGGGGGGCCGGTCGATGAGCAGTTCTTC
NA,TRBV7-2,14,NA,TRBJ2-5,CASSQGRVRETQYF,TGTGCCAGCAGCCAGGGGCGGGTACGAGAGACCCAGTACTTC
TRBD1,TRBV7-9,17,NA,TRBJ1-1,CASSEARTGGMNTEAFF,TGTGCCAGCAGCGAAGCGAGGACAGGGGGGATGAACACTGAAGCTTTCTTT
TRBD2,TRBV19,14,few,TRBJ2-1,CASGGLAGRNEQFF,TGTGCCAGTGGCGGGCTAGCGGGGCGCAATGAGCAGTTCTTC
NA,TRBV19,15,NA,TRBJ1-2,CASRTLSFRAYGYTF,TGTGCCAGTAGGACCTTGTCCTTCCGGGCCTATGGCTACACCTTC
NA,TRBV11-2,16,NA,TRBJ1-6,CASSLDPGFRYSPLHF,TGTGCCAGCAGCTTAGATCCAGGGTTTCGATATTCACCCCTCCACTTT
NA,TRBV7-2,13,NA,TRBJ2-7,CASSQGVGYEQYF,TGTGCCAGCAGCCAAGGAGTTGGCTACGAGCAGTACTTC
NA,TRBV18,16,NA,TRBJ1-6,CASSPPGTERSSPLHF,TGTGCCAGCTCACCCCCAGGGACGGAGAGGAGTTCACCCCTCCACTTT
TRBD1,TRBV5-1,15,NA,TRBJ2-1,CASSFSPGQNNEQFF,TGCGCCAGCAGCTTTTCACCGGGACAGAACAATGAGCAGTTCTTC
NA,TRBV2,12,NA,TRBJ1-2,CASTTALYGYTF,TGTGCCAGCACAACAGCCCTCTATGGCTACACCTTC
TRBD1,TRBV29-1,11,NA,TRBJ2-4,CSVEGQGIQYF,TGCAGCGTCGAGGGACAGGGCATTCAGTACTTC
NA,TRBV28,12,NA,TRBJ2-7,CASSPSRAEQYF,TGTGCCAGCAGCCCCTCCAGGGCCGAGCAGTACTTC
TRBD2,TRBV7-9,16,NA,TRBJ2-2,CASSERLAGVTGELFF,TGTGCCAGCAGCGAGCGACTAGCGGGGGTCACCGGGGAGCTGTTTTTT
NA,TRBV10-3,16,NA,TRBJ2-6,CASNGGVRAGANVLTF,TGTGCCTCAAACGGCGGGGTTCGCGCTGGGGCCAACGTCCTGACTTTC
NA,TRBV5-1,17,NA,TRBJ2-5,CASSFGPDWGFQETQYF,TGCGCCAGCAGCTTTGGTCCAGATTGGGGTTTCCAGGAGACCCAGTACTTC
TRBD1,TRBV19,14,NA,TRBJ1-2,CASSIAGGNYGYTF,TGTGCCAGTAGTATTGCAGGGGGTAACTATGGCTACACCTTC
TRBD1,TRBV5-1,15,NA,TRBJ1-5,CASSPDRAFGQPQHF,TGCGCCAGCAGCCCTGACAGGGCCTTCGGTCAGCCCCAGCATTTT
NA,TRBV6-1,13,NA,TRBJ2-7,CASSLVPQGEQYF,TGTGCCAGCAGTCTAGTACCTCAGGGGGAGCAGTACTTC
TRBD1,TRBV9,14,NA,TRBJ1-1,CASSVGYGTGEAFF,TGTGCCAGCAGCGTAGGTTACGGGACAGGGGAAGCTTTCTTT
NA,TRBV2,13,NA,TRBJ2-7,CASSDRFSYEQYF,TGTGCCAGCAGCGACAGGTTCTCCTACGAGCAGTACTTC
NA,TRBV5-1,12,NA,TRBJ2-7,CASSPPGYEQYF,TGCGCCAGCAGCCCACCAGGGTACGAGCAGTACTTC
TRBD1,TRBV6-5,15,once,TRBJ1-2,CASSYSAGGNYGYTF,TGTGCCAGCAGTTACTCCGCAGGGGGCAACTATGGCTACACCTTC
TRBD1,TRBV5-6,14,NA,TRBJ1-1,CASSGNRGGTEAFF,TGTGCCAGCAGCGGGAACAGGGGAGGAACTGAAGCTTTCTTT
TRBD1,TRBV9,17,NA,TRBJ1-3,CASSAAEGRGSGNTIYF,TGTGCCAGCAGCGCCGCCGAGGGCAGGGGGTCCGGAAACACCATATATTTT
NA,TRBV20-1,11,NA,TRBJ1-1,CSRSHGTEAFF,TGCAGCCGCTCCCATGGGACTGAAGCTTTCTTT
NA,TRBV11-2,15,NA,TRBJ1-2,CASTTIGPGDYGYTF,TGTGCCAGCACCACCATAGGTCCAGGGGACTATGGCTACACCTTC
NA,TRBV5-1,14,NA,TRBJ2-7,CASSLSEGRYEQYF,TGCGCCAGCAGCTTGAGTGAGGGTCGGTACGAGCAGTACTTC
NA,TRBV7-2,14,NA,TRBJ1-5,CASSLVGGNQPQHF,TGTGCCAGCAGCTTAGTTGGAGGGAATCAGCCCCAGCATTTT
NA,TRBV11-3,13,NA,TRBJ1-1,CASSLGAVTEAFF,TGTGCCAGCAGCCTGGGGGCAGTCACTGAAGCTTTCTTT
TRBD1,TRBV6-4,15,NA,TRBJ1-2,CASSDSWTGSSGYTF,TGTGCCAGCAGTGACTCCTGGACAGGGTCTTCAGGCTACACCTTC
NA,TRBV6-5,14,NA,TRBJ2-3,CASSPQGPPDTQYF,TGTGCCAGCAGTCCCCAGGGACCCCCAGATACGCAGTATTTT
TRBD2,TRBV5-1,16,NA,TRBJ2-3,CASTYGAGGPADTQYF,TGCGCCAGCACCTACGGAGCGGGGGGGCCCGCAGATACGCAGTATTTT
NA,TRBV7-9,14,once,TRBJ1-2,CASSLSGANYGYTF,TGTGCCAGCAGCTTATCCGGGGCTAACTATGGCTACACCTTC
NA,TRBV5-1,16,few,TRBJ2-2,CASSQRGVIAAGELFF,TGCGCCAGCAGCCAGAGAGGGGTTATTGCGGCCGGGGAGCTGTTTTTT
NA,TRBV6-5,14,NA,TRBJ1-1,CASSSTVGSTEAFF,TGTGCCAGCAGTTCCACCGTAGGGAGCACTGAAGCTTTCTTT
NA,TRBV10-3,12,NA,TRBJ1-1,CAISGGNYEAFF,TGTGCCATCAGTGGGGGGAACTATGAAGCTTTCTTT
NA,TRBV5-1,14,NA,TRBJ2-7,CASSLDAGEYEQYF,TGCGCCAGCAGCTTGGATGCAGGGGAGTACGAGCAGTACTTC
NA,TRBV6-5,13,NA,TRBJ1-2,CASSRTANYGYTF,TGTGCCAGCAGTCGGACCGCAAACTATGGCTACACCTTC
NA,TRBV5-4,14,once,TRBJ1-1,CASSLSGVSTEAFF,TGTGCCAGCAGCTTGAGTGGGGTGAGCACTGAAGCTTTCTTT
NA,TRBV15,14,NA,TRBJ1-6,CATSRDVGYSPLHF,TGTGCCACCAGCAGAGACGTAGGTTATTCACCCCTCCACTTT
NA,TRBV6-6,13,NA,TRBJ2-1,CASRPGTPAPQFF,TGTGCCAGCAGACCCGGGACTCCGGCTCCTCAGTTCTTC
TRBD1,TRBV4-3,14,NA,TRBJ2-3,CASSPWTGRDTQYF,TGCGCCAGCAGCCCTTGGACAGGGCGAGATACGCAGTATTTT
NA,TRBV29-1,12,NA,TRBJ2-1,CSGGGWENEQFF,TGCAGCGGAGGGGGATGGGAGAATGAGCAGTTCTTC
NA,TRBV7-8,15,NA,TRBJ1-1,CASNKGGGMNTEAFF,TGTGCCAGCAACAAGGGGGGGGGAATGAACACTGAAGCTTTCTTT
TRBD2,TRBV4-1,15,NA,TRBJ2-1,CASSLSGGKYNEQFF,TGCGCCAGCAGCCTTAGCGGGGGAAAATACAATGAGCAGTTCTTC
TRBD1,TRBV7-3,14,NA,TRBJ2-3,CASSLNRGGNTQYF,TGTGCCAGCAGCTTAAACAGGGGTGGAAATACGCAGTATTTT